This paragraph covers one TCR beta chain sequence. Its antigen is not known. Time point reported: newly diagnosed GD, antithyroid drugs for less than 3 months. After RNA was extracted from PBMCs, the TCR library was made from it. Library construction for TCR beta used iRepertoire HTBI primers and Arm-PCR of CDR3 regions. TCRdb analysed the multiplex PCR reads with MiXCR anew, one entry per CDR3 protein. The data hold about 460,000 distinct CDR3 sequences, with around 13% observed a single time. The sample belongs to a study of regulatory T cells in long-lasting Graves disease. Study-wide results and caveats: Clonotypes that were public and shared totalled fewer than 3,500 in persistent patients versus over 800 in new patients. Under persistent disease, TRBV28, TRBJ1-2 and TRBJ2-5 were used preferentially.

Per germline, CDR1 SGHAT and CDR2 FQNNGV. V was pared by 5 bases and J by 7 bases, with 7 bases of the junction left unmatched. The CDR3 has 16 residues. Another study also made use of these data, one on T cells in Graves' hyperthyroidism and ophthalmopathy. That source reports: Researchers ran a first-round RT-PCR on the TCR CDR3 using the HTBI primer set.

The J gene is TRBJ2-1, the V gene TRBV11-2; 14 bases align to TRBD2. The sequence derives from a woman between 50 and 59 years old with Graves disease. The sample consisted of peripheral blood mononuclear cells (PBMCs), taken at new diagnosis, from a patient treated with antithyroid drugs. The CDR3 DNA reads as TGTGCCAGCAGCAATAGGACTAGCGGGAGGCCGAATGAGCAGTTCTTC. This translates into CASSNRTSGRPNEQFF.